One T cell receptor (beta chain) is described in this entry. In this sample, this clonotype turned up a few times. Its antigen is unknown. Base-call qualities are not available, and no considerably larger clone is one nucleotide away. The library was made by RT-PCR. The data were produced on an Illumina HiSeq 2500. TCRdb took the public reads, trimmed them with fastp at Q25, ran MiXCR for clone calling and kept in-frame beta chains. Each CDR3 protein appears once, grouped with its most common genes and DNA. For this sample there are roughly 460,000 distinct CDR3 sequences; approximately 11% appear just once. More than 10% of the sample goes to the ten largest clones. Trimming removed 5 bases from V and 2 bases from J; the gene matches leave 9 bases unexplained. Via the germline V gene, CDR1 is SGHAT and CDR2 FQNNGV. The CDR3 sequence holds 16 residues, the cysteine and phenylalanine included. This entry keeps only the CDR3 DNA: 48 bases, framed from base 1.

The sample originates from a study of response to subunit inactivated influenza vaccine (dated by TCRdb to 2017 to 2018). Describing the broader study: To follow how T cells responded to a trivalent subunit inactivated influenza vaccine, the researchers relied on deep quantitative profiling of the T cell receptor repertoire. The paper as a whole reports these results and caveats: The authors suggested that each seasonal influenza vaccination may recruit only a limited number of new T cells.

This sample's time point label indicates: around 47 days after influenza vaccine administration. The chain links TRBV11-2 with TRBJ2-3; TRBD2 agrees with 8 junctional bases. Material: PBMCs from blood, obtained roughly 47 days after vaccination. The TCR sequence derives from a man aged 50 to 60 who received an inactivated influenza vaccine. Donor details come from another sample of the same person, matched by shared clones. The CDR3: CASSGRGGRLTDTQYF. Here is the DNA: TGTGCCAGCAGCGGCCGGGGGGGCCGGCTCACAGATACGCAGTATTTT. Outside the CDR3, residues come from the reference TRBV11-2 and TRBJ2-3 proteins, so the full variable domain is: EAGVAQSPRYKIIEKRQSVAFWCNPISGHATLYWYQQILGQGPKLLIQFQNNGVVDDSQLPKDRFSAERLKGVDSTLKIQPAKLEDSAVYLCASSGRGGRLTDTQYFGPGTRLTVL.